This paragraph covers one T cell receptor beta chain sequence. CDR3 length equals 11 residues. Germline V CDR1 and CDR2: MNHEY, SVGAGI. Trimming cost V 6 bases and J 6 bases, with 9 bases left between them. Roughly 0.45 to 1 ug RNA was reverse transcribed with random hexamers. The method of amplification for TCR beta CDR3 was immunoSEQ multiplex PCR, covering 54 Vbeta and 13 Jbeta. TCRdb reanalysed the immunoSEQ multiplex PCR reads using MiXCR and keeps one entry per CDR3 protein. The sample consists of some 110,000 distinct CDR3 sequences, around 95% of them appearing once. This sample is drawn from a study of CD8 T cells in Susac syndrome.

This sequence joins TRBV6-5 and TRBJ2-7, with D hard to call. Sequencing used CD4+ T cells from PBMCs. This TCR was recovered from a human donor in good health. In DNA, the CDR3 is TGTGCCAGCAGACCTTTTCCCGAGCAGTACTTC. Its translation: CASRPFPEQYF.